This record covers a single TCR beta chain. This entry belongs to a study of technical replicates of blood from several donors. TCRdb's table, derived via immunoSEQ multiplex PCR, lists solely in-frame clones and lacks some. The sample holds 14,000 or so clones, roughly 83% seen once. This sequence was found in a human donor in good health. Sequencing was performed on PBMCs.

The chain's CDR3 is CASSDPSGAKNIQYF. The CDR3 DNA follows: TGTGCCAGCAGTGACCCTAGCGGGGCCAAAAACATTCAGTACTTC. The chain employs TRBV2 and TRBJ2-4; 8 bases are shared with TRBD2. CDR3 size: 15 residues. Trimming removed 3 bases from V and 1 base from J; junction bases left unmatched: 2. CDR1 and CDR2 (germline): SNHLY, FYNNEI.